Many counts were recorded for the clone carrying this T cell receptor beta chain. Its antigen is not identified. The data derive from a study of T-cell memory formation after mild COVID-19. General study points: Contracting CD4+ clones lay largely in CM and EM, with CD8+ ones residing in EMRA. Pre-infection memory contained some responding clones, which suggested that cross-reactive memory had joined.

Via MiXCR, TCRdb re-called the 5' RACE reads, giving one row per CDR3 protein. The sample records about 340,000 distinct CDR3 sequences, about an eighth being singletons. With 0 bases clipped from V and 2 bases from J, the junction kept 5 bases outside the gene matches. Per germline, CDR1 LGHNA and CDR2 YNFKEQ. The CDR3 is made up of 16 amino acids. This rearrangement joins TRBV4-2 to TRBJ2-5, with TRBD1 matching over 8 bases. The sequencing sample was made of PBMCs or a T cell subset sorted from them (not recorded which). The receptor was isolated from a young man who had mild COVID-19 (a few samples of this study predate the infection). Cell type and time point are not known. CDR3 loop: CASSQDGQGGQETQYF. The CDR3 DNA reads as TGTGCCAGCAGCCAAGATGGACAGGGCGGACAAGAGACCCAGTACTTC.